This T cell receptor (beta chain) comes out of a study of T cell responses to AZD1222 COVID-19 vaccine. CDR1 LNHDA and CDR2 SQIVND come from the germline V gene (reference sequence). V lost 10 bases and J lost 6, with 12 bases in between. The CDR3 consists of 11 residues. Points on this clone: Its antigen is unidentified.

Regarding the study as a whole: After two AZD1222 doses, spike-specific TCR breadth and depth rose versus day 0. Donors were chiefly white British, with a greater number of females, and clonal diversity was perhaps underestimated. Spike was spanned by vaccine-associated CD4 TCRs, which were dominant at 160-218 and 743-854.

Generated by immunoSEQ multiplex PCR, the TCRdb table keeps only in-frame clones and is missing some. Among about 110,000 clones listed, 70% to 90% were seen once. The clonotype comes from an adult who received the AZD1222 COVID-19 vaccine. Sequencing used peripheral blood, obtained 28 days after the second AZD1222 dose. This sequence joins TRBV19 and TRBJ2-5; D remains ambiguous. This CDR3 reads CATLGVKTQYF. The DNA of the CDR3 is TGTGCCACTCTAGGCGTGAAGACCCAGTACTTC. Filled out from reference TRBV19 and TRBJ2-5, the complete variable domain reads DGGITQSPKYLFRKEGQNVTLSCEQNLNHDAMYWYRQDPGQGLRLIYYSQIVNDFQKGDIAEGYSVSREKKESFPLTVTSAQKNPTAFYLCATLGVKTQYFGPGTRLLVL.